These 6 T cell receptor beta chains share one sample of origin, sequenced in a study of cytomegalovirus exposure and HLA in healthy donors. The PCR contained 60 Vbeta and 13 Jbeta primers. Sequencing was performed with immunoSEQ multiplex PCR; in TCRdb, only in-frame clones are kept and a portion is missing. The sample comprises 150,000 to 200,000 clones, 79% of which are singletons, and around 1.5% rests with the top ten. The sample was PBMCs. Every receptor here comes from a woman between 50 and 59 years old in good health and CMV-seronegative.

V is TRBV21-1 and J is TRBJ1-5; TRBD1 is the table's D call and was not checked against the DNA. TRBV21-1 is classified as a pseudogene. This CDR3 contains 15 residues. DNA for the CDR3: TGTGCCAGCAGCAAAGTGGGGCAGTGCAATCAGCCCCAGCATTTT. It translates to CASSKVGQCNQPQHF.

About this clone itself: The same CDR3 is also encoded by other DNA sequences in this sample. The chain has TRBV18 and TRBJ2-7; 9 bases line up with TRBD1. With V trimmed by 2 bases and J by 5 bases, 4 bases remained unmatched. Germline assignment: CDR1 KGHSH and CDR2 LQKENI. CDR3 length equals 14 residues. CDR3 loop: CASSPGTGTHEQYF. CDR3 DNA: TGTGCCAGCTCACCAGGGACAGGGACCCACGAGCAGTACTTC.

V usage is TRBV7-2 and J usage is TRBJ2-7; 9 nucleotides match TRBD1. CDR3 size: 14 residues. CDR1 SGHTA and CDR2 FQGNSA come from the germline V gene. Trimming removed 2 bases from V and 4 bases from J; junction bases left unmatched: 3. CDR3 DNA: TGTGCCAGCAGCTTACGGGACAGGGCGTACGAGCAGTACTTC. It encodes CASSLRDRAYEQYF.

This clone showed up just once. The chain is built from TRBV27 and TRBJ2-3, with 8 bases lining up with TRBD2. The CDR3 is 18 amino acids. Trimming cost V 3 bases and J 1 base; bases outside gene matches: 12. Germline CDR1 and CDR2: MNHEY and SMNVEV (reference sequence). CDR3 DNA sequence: TGTGCCAGCAGTTTTTTGTTCCCTGTTAGCGGGGGCACAGATACGCAGTATTTT. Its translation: CASSFLFPVSGGTDTQYF.

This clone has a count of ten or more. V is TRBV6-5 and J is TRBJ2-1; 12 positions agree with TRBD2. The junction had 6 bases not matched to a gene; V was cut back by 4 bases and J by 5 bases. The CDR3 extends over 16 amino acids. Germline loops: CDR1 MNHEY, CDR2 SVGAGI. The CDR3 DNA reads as TGTGCCAGCAGTTTTTCTAGCGGGAGGGCCAACAATGAGCAGTTCTTC. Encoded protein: CASSFSSGRANNEQFF.

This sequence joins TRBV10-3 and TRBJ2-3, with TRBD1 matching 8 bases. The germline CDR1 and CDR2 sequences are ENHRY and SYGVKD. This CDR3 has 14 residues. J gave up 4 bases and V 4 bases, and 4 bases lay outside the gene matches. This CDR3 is CAISGDRSSDTQYF. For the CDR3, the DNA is TGTGCCATCAGTGGGGACAGGAGCTCAGATACGCAGTATTTT.